Below, 3 T cell receptor beta chains from the same sample are listed, as sequenced in a study of type 1 regulatory T cells. Their antigens are not known. MiXCR, run by TCRdb on the reads, gives a single entry per CDR3 protein. This sample has tens of thousands of distinct CDR3 sequences; 60% to 65% occur once, and the top ten carry over 1.5%. The material sequenced was cultured non-Tr1 T cells, either the whole culture or a sorted T cell fraction (not recorded which). These receptors originate from a human donor in good health.

J is TRBJ1-5 and V is TRBV4-2, with 8 positions matching TRBD1. There are 18 residues in the CDR3. Germline trimming cut 0 bases from V and 6 bases from J; bases unmatched to any gene: 13. Germline CDR1 and CDR2: LGHNA and YNFKEQ. In DNA, the CDR3 is TGTGCCAGCAGCCAAGATTCGGCAGGGGGCAGAAGGGGTCAGCCCCAGCATTTT. Protein product: CASSQDSAGGRRGQPQHF.

The chain has TRBV3-1 and TRBJ1-6; D uncertain. This CDR3 region has 12 residues. V lost 4 bases and J lost 7, with 5 bases in between. Per germline, CDR1 LGHDT and CDR2 YNNKEL (reference sequence). The CDR3 nucleotides read TGTGCCAGCAGCCGCAAGAATTCACCCCTCCACTTT. This encodes CASSRKNSPLHF.

CDR3 nucleotide sequence: TGTGCCAGCAGCTTGGTCGGGGGGCAATCTAACTATGGCTACACCTTC. This gives the protein CASSLVGGQSNYGYTF. This chain links TRBV7-8 with TRBJ1-2; D is possibly TRBD1 (6 bases). Germline V gene lookup returns CDR1 SGHVS and CDR2 FQNEAQ. The CDR3 extends over 16 amino acids. V was trimmed by 3 bases and J by 0 bases, leaving 14 bases between them.